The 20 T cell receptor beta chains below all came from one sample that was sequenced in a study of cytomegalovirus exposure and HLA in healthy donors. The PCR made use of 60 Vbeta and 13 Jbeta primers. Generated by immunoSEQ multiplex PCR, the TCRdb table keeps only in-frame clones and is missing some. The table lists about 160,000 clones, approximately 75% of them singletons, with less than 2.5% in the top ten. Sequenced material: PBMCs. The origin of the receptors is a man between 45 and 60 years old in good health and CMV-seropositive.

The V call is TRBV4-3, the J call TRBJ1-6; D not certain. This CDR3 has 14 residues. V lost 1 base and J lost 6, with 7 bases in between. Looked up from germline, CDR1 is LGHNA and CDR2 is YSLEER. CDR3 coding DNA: TGCGCCAGCAGCCAAGTAGGGAGTAATTCACCCCTCCACTTT. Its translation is CASSQVGSNSPLHF.

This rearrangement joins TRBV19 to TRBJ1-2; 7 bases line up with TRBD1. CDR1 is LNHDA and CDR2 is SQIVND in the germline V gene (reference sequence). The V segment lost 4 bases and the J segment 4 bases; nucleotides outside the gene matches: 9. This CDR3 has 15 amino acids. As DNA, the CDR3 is TGTGCCAGTAGTACGATAAATCCAGGGGGCTATGGCTACACCTTC. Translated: CASSTINPGGYGYTF.

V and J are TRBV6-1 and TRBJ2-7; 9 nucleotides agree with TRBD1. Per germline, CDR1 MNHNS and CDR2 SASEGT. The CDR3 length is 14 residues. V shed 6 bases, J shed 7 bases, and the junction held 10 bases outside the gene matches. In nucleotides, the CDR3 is TGTGCCAGCAGGGACAGGGGTGGGCGTCTTGAGCAGTACTTC. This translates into CASRDRGGRLEQYF.

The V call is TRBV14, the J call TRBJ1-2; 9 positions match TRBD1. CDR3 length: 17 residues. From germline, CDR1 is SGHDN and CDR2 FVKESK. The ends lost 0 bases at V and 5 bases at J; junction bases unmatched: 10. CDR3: CASSQDITGGDPYGYTF. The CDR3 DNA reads TGTGCCAGCAGCCAAGATATCACAGGGGGCGACCCTTATGGCTACACCTTC.

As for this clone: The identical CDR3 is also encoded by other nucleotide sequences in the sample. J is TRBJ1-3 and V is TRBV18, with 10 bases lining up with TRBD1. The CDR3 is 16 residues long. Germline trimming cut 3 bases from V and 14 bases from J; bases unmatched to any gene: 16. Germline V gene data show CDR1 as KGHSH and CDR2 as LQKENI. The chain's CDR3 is CASSPPLGQGNVFVYF. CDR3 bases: TGTGCCAGCTCACCCCCGCTGGGACAGGGGAACGTATTCGTATATTTT.

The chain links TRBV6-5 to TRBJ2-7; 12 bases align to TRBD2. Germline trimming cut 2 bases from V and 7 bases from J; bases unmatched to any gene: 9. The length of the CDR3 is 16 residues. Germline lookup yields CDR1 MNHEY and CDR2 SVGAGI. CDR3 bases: TGTGCCAGCAGTTACACCCGACTAGCGGGGGCGCGGGAGCAGTACTTC. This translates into CASSYTRLAGAREQYF.

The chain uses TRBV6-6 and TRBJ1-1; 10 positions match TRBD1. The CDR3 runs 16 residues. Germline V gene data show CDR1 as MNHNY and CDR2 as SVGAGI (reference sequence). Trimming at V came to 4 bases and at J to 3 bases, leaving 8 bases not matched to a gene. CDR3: CASSSTRQGADTEAFF. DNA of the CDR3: TGTGCCAGCAGTTCCACCCGACAGGGGGCGGACACTGAAGCTTTCTTT.

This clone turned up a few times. CDR3 coding DNA: TGTGCCAGCAGCATTAGCGGGGGGGCGGTAGGAGAGACCCAGTACTTC. Its translation: CASSISGGAVGETQYF. The V call is TRBV7-2, the J call TRBJ2-5; 11 positions agree with TRBD2. The CDR3 has 16 amino acids. Germline V CDR1 and CDR2: SGHTA, FQGNSA. Losses at the gene ends were 5 bases for V and 4 bases for J; bases not matched to a gene: 9.

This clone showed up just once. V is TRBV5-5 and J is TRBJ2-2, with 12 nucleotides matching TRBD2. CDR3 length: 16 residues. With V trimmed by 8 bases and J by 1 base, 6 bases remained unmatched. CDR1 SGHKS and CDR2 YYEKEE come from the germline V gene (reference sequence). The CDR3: CASSGLAGLNTGELFF. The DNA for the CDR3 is TGTGCCAGTAGCGGACTAGCGGGATTGAACACCGGGGAGCTGTTTTTT. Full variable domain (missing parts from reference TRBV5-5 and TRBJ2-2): DAGVTQSPTHLIKTRGQQVTLRCSPISGHKSVSWYQQVLGQGPQFIFQYYEKEERGRGNFPDRFSARQFPNYSSELNVNALLLGDSALYLCASSGLAGLNTGELFFGEGSRLTVL.

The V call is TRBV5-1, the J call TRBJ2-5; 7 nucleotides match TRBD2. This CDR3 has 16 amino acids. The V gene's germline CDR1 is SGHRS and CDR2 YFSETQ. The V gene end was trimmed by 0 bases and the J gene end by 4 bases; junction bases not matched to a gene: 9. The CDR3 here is CASSLAAGSGGETQYF. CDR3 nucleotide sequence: TGCGCCAGCAGCTTGGCTGCGGGGTCGGGGGGAGAGACCCAGTACTTC.

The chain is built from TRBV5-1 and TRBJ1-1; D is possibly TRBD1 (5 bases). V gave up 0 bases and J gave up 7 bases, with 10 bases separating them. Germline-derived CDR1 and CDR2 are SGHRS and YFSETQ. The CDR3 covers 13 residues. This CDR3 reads CASSLGTGIEAFF. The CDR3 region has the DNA TGCGCCAGCAGCTTGGGAACAGGTATTGAAGCTTTCTTT.

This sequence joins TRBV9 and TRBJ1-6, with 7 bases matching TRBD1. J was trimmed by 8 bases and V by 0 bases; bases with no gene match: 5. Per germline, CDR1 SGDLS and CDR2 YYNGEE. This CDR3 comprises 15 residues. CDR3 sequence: CASSVATGVHSPLHF. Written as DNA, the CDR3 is TGTGCCAGCAGCGTAGCTACAGGGGTGCATTCACCCCTCCACTTT.

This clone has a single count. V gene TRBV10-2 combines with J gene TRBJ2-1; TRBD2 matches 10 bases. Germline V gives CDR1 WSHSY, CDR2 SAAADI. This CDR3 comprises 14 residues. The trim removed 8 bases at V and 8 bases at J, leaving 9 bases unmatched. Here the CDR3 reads CASYTGLAAYEQFF. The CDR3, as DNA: TGCGCCAGCTACACCGGACTAGCGGCGTATGAGCAGTTCTTC.

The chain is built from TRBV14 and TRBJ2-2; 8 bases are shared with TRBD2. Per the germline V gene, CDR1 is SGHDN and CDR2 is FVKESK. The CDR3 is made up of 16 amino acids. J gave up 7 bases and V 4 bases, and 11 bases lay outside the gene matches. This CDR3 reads CASSRGLGGSGGELFF. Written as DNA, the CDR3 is TGTGCCAGCAGCCGGGGACTAGGGGGATCCGGCGGGGAGCTGTTTTTT.

The CDR3 DNA sequence: TGTGCCAGCAGTTACAGGGGGCAAGACTATGGCTACACCTTC. Protein sequence: CASSYRGQDYGYTF. The chain carries TRBV6-5 and TRBJ1-2; 7 bases match TRBD1. Losses at the gene ends were 2 bases for V and 3 bases for J; bases not matched to a gene: 3. The CDR3 has 14 residues. Germline CDR1 reads MNHEY; CDR2 reads SVGAGI.

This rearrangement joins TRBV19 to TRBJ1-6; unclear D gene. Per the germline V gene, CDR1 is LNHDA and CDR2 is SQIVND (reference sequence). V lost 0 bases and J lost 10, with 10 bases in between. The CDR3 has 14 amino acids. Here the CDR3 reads CASSIDQAASPLHF. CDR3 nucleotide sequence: TGTGCCAGTAGTATAGATCAGGCCGCCTCACCCCTCCACTTT.

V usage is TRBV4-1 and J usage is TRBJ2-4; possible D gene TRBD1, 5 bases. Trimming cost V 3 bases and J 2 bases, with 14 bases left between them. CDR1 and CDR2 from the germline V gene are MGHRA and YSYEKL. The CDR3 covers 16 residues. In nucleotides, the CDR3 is TGCGCCAGCAGCCACCAGGGAAAGGGGACCAAAAACATTCAGTACTTC. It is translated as CASSHQGKGTKNIQYF.

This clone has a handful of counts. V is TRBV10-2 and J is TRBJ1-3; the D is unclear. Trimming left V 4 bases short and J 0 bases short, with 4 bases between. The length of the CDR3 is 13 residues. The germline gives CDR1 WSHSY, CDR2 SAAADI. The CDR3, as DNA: TGCGCCAGCAGTGCAAACTCTGGAAACACCATATATTTT. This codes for CASSANSGNTIYF.

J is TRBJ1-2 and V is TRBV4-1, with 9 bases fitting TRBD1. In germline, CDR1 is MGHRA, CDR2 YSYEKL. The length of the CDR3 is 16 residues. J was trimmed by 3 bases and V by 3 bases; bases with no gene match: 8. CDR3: CASSHFIQGAHYGYTF. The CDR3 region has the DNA TGCGCCAGCAGCCACTTCATACAGGGGGCCCACTATGGCTACACCTTC.

The CDR3 DNA is TGTGCCAGCAGCTTAGTTTCAGGGGCTTACGAGCAGTACTTC. Its translation is CASSLVSGAYEQYF. This rearrangement joins TRBV7-2 to TRBJ2-7; D is perhaps TRBD1 (6 bases). The ends were cut back, 1 base at V and 4 bases at J, with 11 bases in the middle. The CDR3 is 14 amino acids. Germline V lookup: CDR1 SGHTA, CDR2 FQGNSA.